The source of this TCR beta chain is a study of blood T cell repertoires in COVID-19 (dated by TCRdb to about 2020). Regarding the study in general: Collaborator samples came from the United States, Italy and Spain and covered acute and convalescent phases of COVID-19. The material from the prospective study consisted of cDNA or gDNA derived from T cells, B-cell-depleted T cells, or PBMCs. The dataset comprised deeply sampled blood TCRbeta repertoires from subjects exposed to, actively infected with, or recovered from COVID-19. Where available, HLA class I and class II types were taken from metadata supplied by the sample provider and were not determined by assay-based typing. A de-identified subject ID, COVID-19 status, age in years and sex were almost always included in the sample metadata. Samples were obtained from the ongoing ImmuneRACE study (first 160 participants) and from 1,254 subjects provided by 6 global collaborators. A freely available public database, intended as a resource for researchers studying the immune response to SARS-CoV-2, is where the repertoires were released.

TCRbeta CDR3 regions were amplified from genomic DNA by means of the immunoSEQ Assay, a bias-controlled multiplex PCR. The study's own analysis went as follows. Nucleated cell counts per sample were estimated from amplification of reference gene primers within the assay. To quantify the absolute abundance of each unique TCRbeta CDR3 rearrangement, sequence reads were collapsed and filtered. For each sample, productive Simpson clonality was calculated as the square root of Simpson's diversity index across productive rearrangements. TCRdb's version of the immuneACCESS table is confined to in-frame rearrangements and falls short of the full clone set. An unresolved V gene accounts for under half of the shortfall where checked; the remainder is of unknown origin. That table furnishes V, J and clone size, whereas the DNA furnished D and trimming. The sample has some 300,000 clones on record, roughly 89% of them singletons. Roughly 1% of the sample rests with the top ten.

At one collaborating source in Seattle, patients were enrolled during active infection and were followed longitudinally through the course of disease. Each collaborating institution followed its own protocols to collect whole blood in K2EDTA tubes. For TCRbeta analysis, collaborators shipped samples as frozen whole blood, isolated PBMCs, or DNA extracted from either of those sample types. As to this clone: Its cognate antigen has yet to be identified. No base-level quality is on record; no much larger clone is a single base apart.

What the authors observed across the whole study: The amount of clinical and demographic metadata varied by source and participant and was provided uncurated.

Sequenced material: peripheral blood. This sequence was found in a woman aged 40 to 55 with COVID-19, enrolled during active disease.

The sequenced DNA is TGCAGCGTTGGGACACTTTCCCAAGGGCAGTACTTC. Its amino acids are CSVGTLSQGQYF. The V and J segments used are TRBV29-1 and TRBJ2-7, and perhaps TRBD1 as D gene, on 5 matching bases. Counted from cysteine to phenylalanine, this CDR3 has 12 amino acids. The CDR3 DNA has 36 bases and is translated from base 1. V is pared back by 4 bases and J by 9 bases, with 16 bases lying between the germline termini. Sequences SQVTM (CDR1) and ANQGSEA (CDR2) are obtained from the germline V gene.